The rows below give T cell receptor beta chains drawn from one sample of a study of CD8+ T cells in alopecia areata. Clones were sequenced by immunoSEQ multiplex PCR, and TCRdb holds only the in-frame ones, with some missing. The table has some 170,000 clones, roughly 70% seen once. The specimen was CD8+ T cells sorted from blood, collected at week 0. The receptors originated from a human donor with alopecia areata. Both conserved end residues are part of each CDR3. Fields, in order: CDR3 length, J gene, V gene, D gene, clone size, CDR3 DNA, CDR3 protein. A D gene is named only where the DNA matches it firmly. Clone size is not always given. Where it is, it says once, few, many or a class for expanded clones.

>14|TRBJ1-1|TRBV6-5|NA|NA
TGTGCCAGCAGTCCGCAGGGACGGGGGACTGAAGCTTTCTTT
CASSPQGRGTEAFF
>16|TRBJ2-7|TRBV4-2|TRBD2|few
TGTGCCAGCAGCCAAACTGGGGGCCTAGCGGGGAAGGAGCAGTACTTC
CASSQTGGLAGKEQYF
>15|TRBJ2-6|TRBV13|TRBD1|NA
TGTGCCAGCAGCTCAGGGGGCCCTGGGGCCAACGTCCTGACTTTC
CASSSGGPGANVLTF
>15|TRBJ2-3|TRBV4-1|NA|NA
TGCGCCAGCAGCCAAGCGGGGGCTGCCACAGATACGCAGTATTTT
CASSQAGAATDTQYF
>15|TRBJ2-2|TRBV9|NA|NA
TGTGCCAGCAGCGATGGGACAACGAACACCGGGGAGCTGTTTTTT
CASSDGTTNTGELFF
>15|TRBJ1-1|TRBV15|NA|NA
TGTGCCACCAGCAGAGCGAGCGAGGGTAGGACTGAAGCTTTCTTT
CATSRASEGRTEAFF
>15|TRBJ1-2|TRBV6-6|TRBD1|NA
TGTGCCAGCAGTTACACGACAGGGTTTGACTATGGCTACACCTTC
CASSYTTGFDYGYTF
>12|TRBJ2-7|TRBV30|NA|NA
TGTGCCTGGAGTTCTACCCGTTTGGAGCAGTACTTC
CAWSSTRLEQYF
>13|TRBJ2-1|TRBV12-5|NA|NA
TGTGCTAGTGGTATGGGGGATCTCAATGAGCAGTTCTTC
CASGMGDLNEQFF
>14|TRBJ1-2|TRBV4-1|NA|few
TGCGCCAGCAGCCAAGAATCAGGCACCTATGGCTACACCTTC
CASSQESGTYGYTF
>21|TRBJ2-6|TRBV12-5|TRBD1|few
TGTGCTAGTGGTTTGGTACTCACAGGGGAAGGTTTGGGAGTTGGGGCCAACGTCCTGACTTTC
CASGLVLTGEGLGVGANVLTF
>14|TRBJ2-7|TRBV27|NA|NA
TGTGCCAGCAGTTCGAGAGGGTCGGCCTACGAGCAGTACTTC
CASSSRGSAYEQYF
>14|TRBJ2-1|TRBV29-1|NA|NA
TGCAGCGTTGTTGGTCCTCCGGAGTCAAATGAGCAGTTCTTC
CSVVGPPESNEQFF
>14|TRBJ2-5|TRBV5-1|NA|NA
TGCGCCAGCAGTTCTACAGGCGTCCAAGAGACCCAGTACTTC
CASSSTGVQETQYF
>13|TRBJ2-7|TRBV27|NA|NA
TGTGCCAGCAGTCTGGCAGGTACGAGCGAGCAGTACTTC
CASSLAGTSEQYF
>15|TRBJ1-1|TRBV6-1|NA|once
TGTGCCAGCAGTGAAGTGAGATACGTGAACACTGAAGCTTTCTTT
CASSEVRYVNTEAFF
>15|TRBJ1-5|TRBV6-5|NA|NA
TGTGCCAGCACCTGGACAGCTTATAGCAATCAGCCCCAGCATTTT
CASTWTAYSNQPQHF
>14|TRBJ1-5|TRBV6-5|NA|NA
TGTGCCAGCAGTCAGGGGTATAGCAATCAGCCCCAGCATTTT
CASSQGYSNQPQHF
>17|TRBJ2-7|TRBV19|NA|NA
TGTGCCAGTAGTTGGTCTACCCACTCCAGATCAGTCTACGAGCAGTACTTC
CASSWSTHSRSVYEQYF
>15|TRBJ2-2|TRBV30|NA|NA
TGTGCCTGGAGTGTACGGGAATGGAACACCGGGGAGCTGTTTTTT
CAWSVREWNTGELFF
>16|TRBJ1-6|TRBV10-3|NA|NA
TGTGCCATCAGTGACCAGGGCAGGGATTATAATTCACCCCTCCACTTT
CAISDQGRDYNSPLHF
>15|TRBJ2-7|TRBV15|NA|NA
TGTGCCACCAGCAGAGATAATGACATTACCTACGAGCAGTACTTC
CATSRDNDITYEQYF
>13|TRBJ1-2|TRBV11-2|NA|few
TGTGCCAGCAGCTTAGCGCAGAACTATGGCTACACCTTC
CASSLAQNYGYTF
>16|TRBJ2-3|TRBV4-1|NA|NA
TGCGCCAGCAGCCAGCCCGCTAGCGCTAGCACAGATACGCAGTATTTT
CASSQPASASTDTQYF
>13|TRBJ1-2|TRBV29-1|NA|few
TGCAGCGTTGAAGCAGGTCTTGGTGGAGGCTACACCTTC
CSVEAGLGGGYTF
>11|TRBJ1-1|TRBV27|NA|once
TGTGCCAGCAGTAACCGGGCCGAAGCTTTCTTT
CASSNRAEAFF
>11|TRBJ2-3|TRBV20-1|NA|NA
TGCAGTACTCTAGGGGAGATAACGCAGTATTTT
CSTLGEITQYF
>12|TRBJ2-3|TRBV6-1|NA|NA
TGTGCCAGCAGTTTGGCCACAGATACGCAGTATTTT
CASSLATDTQYF